This TCR beta chain appears in the sequencing data of a study of T-cell reconstitution after alpha-beta-depleted transplantation in children. This clonotype was recorded a few times. Unique molecular identifiers were built into the TCRbeta library. TCRdb redid the calling of the PCR reads with MiXCR, one entry per CDR3 protein. Of about 640,000 distinct CDR3 sequences listed, around 17% were seen once; the top ten hold around 0.96%. Trimming pared 0 bases from V and 1 base from J, leaving 15 bases between. The CDR3 has 17 residues. In germline, CDR1 is WSHSY, CDR2 SAAADI. The receptor comes from a human donor who donated a stem cell graft to a child with acute myeloid leukemia. J is TRBJ1-1 and V is TRBV10-2; D gene ambiguous. Sequences were derived from PBMCs from the stem cell graft donor, sampled from the stem cell graft. The DNA of the CDR3 is TGCGCCAGCAGTGAGTCCCCCTCAGTAGGGCGGAACACTGAAGCTTTCTTT. As protein: CASSESPSVGRNTEAFF.